This is a list of T cell receptor beta chains from one sample in a study of cytomegalovirus exposure and HLA in healthy donors. Libraries were prepared by immunoSEQ multiplex PCR; TCRdb keeps only in-frame clonotypes and omits some of them. This sample yields fewer than 110,000 clones, of which more than 70% are seen a single time; 7.8% belongs to the top ten. The sequencing sample was made of PBMCs. Receptor source: a man aged 30-40 years in good health and CMV-seronegative. CDR3s leave out the opening cysteine and the closing phenylalanine or tryptophan. A D gene is named only where the DNA matches it firmly.

D gene | V gene | CDR3 protein
- | TRBV29-1 | SVSPPGGGVGNEQF
- | TRBV27 | ASSLQGGNYNEQF
TRBD1 | TRBV19 | ASSIPRGQAF
- | TRBV6-6 | ASSYGGQTYEQY
TRBD1 | TRBV10-2 | ASSGDTGGNQPQH
TRBD1 | TRBV5-1 | ASSWGNQGQVYGYT
- | TRBV19 | ASSPPGQMQPQH
- | TRBV11-2 | ASSLEGPTFGDGYT
- | TRBV7-9 | ASSLEGGSGNTIY
- | TRBV29-1 | SVEAFEGTEAF
- | TRBV27 | ASSGPGLETQY
- | TRBV12-5 | ASGPMGAETQY
- | TRBV4-1 | ASSQEGAWTATQY
TRBD2 | TRBV4-2 | ASSERPPSGDETDTQY
- | TRBV18 | ASSGDAYEQY
- | TRBV7-8 | ASSSPRRFTIYNEQF
TRBD2 | TRBV27 | ASTPAGVSYEQY
- | TRBV9 | ASSVDPDSSSYNEQF
- | TRBV30 | AWRAGNTIY
TRBD1 | TRBV6-5 | ASSGQGPHSYEQY
- | TRBV9 | ASSVEGGLNTEAF
- | TRBV5-1 | ASSLALGFAGPLQETQY
- | TRBV12-5 | ASGLSAGTQHEQF
TRBD2 | TRBV6-5 | ASSSRPSGGDNEQF
- | TRBV28 | ASRRHNTEAF
TRBD1 | TRBV7-2 | ASSKTGTGAYEQY
- | TRBV18 | ASSPRTDSNTEAF
- | TRBV29-1 | SVEEGLTDTQY
- | TRBV28 | ATPGGEYEQY
TRBD1 | TRBV5-6 | ASSQQGGFRWNTEAF
TRBD1 | TRBV30 | AWMGGQAVRYYGYT
- | TRBV9 | ASSKGQREAF
- | TRBV27 | ASSSFPVGSYNEQF
- | TRBV30 | AWSVSLLVQSTDTQY
TRBD2 | TRBV4-1 | ASSQEFGTSGTWGIQY
TRBD1 | TRBV6-5 | ASSDSGQGINEQF
- | TRBV28 | ASTLNAGLELF
- | TRBV2 | ASSEQSPDTQY
- | TRBV5-1 | ASSLVAASSYNEQF
TRBD2 | TRBV7-2 | ASSLGPGLAGGKETQY
TRBD1 | TRBV6-5 | ASSYSGQGYEQY
TRBD2 | TRBV2 | ASSVKRGGTQY
TRBD2 | TRBV28 | ASRTSGGPGNEQF
- | TRBV7-9 | ASSFESSYEQY
TRBD2 | TRBV5-1 | ASSPSGTGTGELF